These 23 T cell receptor beta chains were all obtained from the same sample, sequenced in a study of blood T cells in healthy people across ages. A second PCR, run for about 6 to 12 cycles, used a sample-barcoded 5' primer plus a J-beta primer mix. Each CDR3 protein gets one entry after TCRdb re-called the 5' RACE reads with MiXCR. The profile covers 550,000 to 650,000 distinct CDR3 sequences, with roughly 30% appearing a single time and 15% to 19% taken by the ten largest. Material: blood. The source of these receptors is a woman of 80 years or more in good health.

This clonotype showed up many times. The genes are TRBV4-1 and TRBJ1-6; D is unresolved. The CDR3 length is 15 residues. V was shortened by 0 bases and J by 9 bases, with 12 bases between the two germline ends. Germline CDR1 reads MGHRA; CDR2 reads YSYEKL. In DNA form, the CDR3 reads TGCGCCAGCAGCCAAGAGGAAAGGTATTCTTCACCCCTCCACTTT. Its translation: CASSQEERYSSPLHF.

This clonotype was observed many times. The chain combines TRBV7-9 with TRBJ2-5, with 7 bases lining up with TRBD2. V shed 5 bases and J 5 bases; nucleotides not matched to a gene: 8. This CDR3 is built from 14 residues. Germline values: CDR1 SEHNR, CDR2 FQNEAQ (reference sequence). CDR3 sequence: CASSLSGASETQYF. As DNA, the CDR3 is TGTGCCAGCAGCCTCAGCGGGGCAAGCGAGACCCAGTACTTC.

This clonotype occurred many times. The chain couples TRBV30 to TRBJ2-3, with 10 bases matching TRBD1. The CDR3 spans 14 residues. V trimming: 7 bases; J trimming: 4 bases; junction bases outside the gene matches: 8. The germline V gene encodes CDR1 GTSNPN and CDR2 SVGIG (reference sequence). CDR3 in DNA: TGTGCCTTCTTGGACAGGGGGGTTGCAGATACGCAGTATTTT. Its translation is CAFLDRGVADTQYF.

This clonotype has just a few counts. A much larger clonotype is one base distant, so this may be a read error. The V call is TRBV4-3, the J call TRBJ2-3; possibly TRBD2 for D (6 bases). Trimming shortened V by 0 bases and J by 1 base, and 20 bases separated the two germline ends. The CDR3 is 19 residues long. Germline V gives CDR1 LGHNA, CDR2 YSLEER. The CDR3 protein is CASSQDPLGRHAGTDTQYF. CDR3 in DNA: TGCGCCAGCAGCCAAGACCCGCTGGGGAGGCATGCCGGCACAGATACGCAGTATTTT.

This clonotype was recorded at least ten times. The rearrangement uses TRBV28 and TRBJ1-2; D uncertain. This CDR3 spans 13 amino acids. The germline V and J ends were trimmed by 2 bases and 4 bases, with 8 bases remaining between them. Germline V gene data show CDR1 as MDHEN and CDR2 as SYDVKM. The CDR3 region has the DNA TGTGCCAGCAGTTTAGGCAGGACCTATGGCTACACCTTC. Protein: CASSLGRTYGYTF.

This clonotype has only a few counts. The V and J genes are TRBV28 and TRBJ1-2; D is unresolved. This CDR3 is 15 amino acids long. Trimming pared 2 bases from V and 0 bases from J, leaving 10 bases between. The germline V gene has CDR1 MDHEN and CDR2 SYDVKM. The CDR3: CASSLSRNSNYGYTF. The CDR3, as DNA: TGTGCCAGCAGTTTAAGCAGAAATTCTAACTATGGCTACACCTTC.

This clonotype was seen only a few times. A much larger clone sits a single nucleotide away, making a read error possible. This rearrangement joins TRBV20-1 to TRBJ2-7, with 9 bases identical to TRBD2. The junction had 9 bases not matched to a gene; V was cut back by 3 bases and J by 3 bases. This CDR3 is built from 15 residues. Germline CDR1 reads DFQATT; CDR2 reads SNEGSKA (reference sequence). The CDR3 here is CSASPVAGDRYEQYF. As DNA, the CDR3 is TGCAGTGCTAGCCCCGTAGCGGGGGATCGCTACGAGCAGTACTTC.

This clonotype was seen a few times. V usage is TRBV9 and J usage is TRBJ2-7; possibly TRBD2 for D (6 bases). Germline CDR1 reads SGDLS; CDR2 reads YYNGEE. The V end lost 0 bases, the J end lost 7 bases, and 20 bases lay between the germline ends. This CDR3 spans 16 amino acids. DNA for the CDR3: TGTGCCAGCAGCGTAGGCGGCAGCGGGCCATACAATGAGCAGTACTTC. Protein product: CASSVGGSGPYNEQYF.

The genes are TRBV24-1 and TRBJ2-4, with 10 positions matching TRBD2. The ends lost 4 bases at V and 13 bases at J; junction bases unmatched: 15. Germline V gene lookup returns CDR1 KGHDR and CDR2 SFDVKD. The length of the CDR3 is 16 residues. CDR3 protein: CATSESRTSGYNEQYF. CDR3 bases: TGTGCCACCAGTGAGTCAAGGACTAGCGGTTACAATGAGCAGTACTTC.

This clonotype was detected many times. In DNA, the CDR3 is TGTGCCAGCAGCCGGCCAGGAAACATTCAGTACTTC. It codes for CASSRPGNIQYF. The chain combines TRBV12-3 or TRBV12-4 with TRBJ2-4; D is uncertain. V gave up 6 bases and J gave up 6 bases, with 9 bases separating them. This CDR3 contains 12 residues.

This clonotype was found a few times. The chain is built from TRBV12-3 or TRBV12-4 and TRBJ2-3; 11 bases fit TRBD2. This CDR3 is built from 15 residues. V shed 11 bases, J shed 4 bases, and the junction held 11 bases outside the gene matches. Here the CDR3 DNA reads TGTGCCTCGAGACTAGCGGGATTTAGCGCAGATACGCAGTATTTT. Its translation: CASRLAGFSADTQYF.

This clonotype was observed a handful of times. The genes are TRBV28 and TRBJ2-6; 9 positions agree with TRBD1. Germline loops: CDR1 MDHEN, CDR2 SYDVKM. Trimming removed 6 bases from V and 8 bases from J; junction bases left unmatched: 11. This CDR3 has 16 residues. CDR3 sequence reads: CASRSGDRVSTNVLTF. The CDR3 nucleotides are TGTGCCAGCAGGTCCGGGGACAGGGTTAGTACCAACGTCCTGACTTTC.

This clonotype was seen only a few times. A much more abundant neighbour one base away suggests this may be a read error. This chain uses TRBV13 with TRBJ2-7; D remains unclear. Germline loops: CDR1 PRHDT, CDR2 FYEKMQ (reference sequence). CDR3 length equals 15 residues. CDR3 in amino acids: CVSSLGHMNSNEQYF. The CDR3 DNA reads TGTGTCAGCAGCTTAGGTCACATGAATTCCAATGAGCAGTACTTC.

V gene TRBV5-1 combines with J gene TRBJ1-2, with TRBD1 matching over 7 bases. After removal of 0 bases from V and 6 bases from J, the junction contained 2 bases not matched to a gene. Germline CDR1 and CDR2: SGHRS and YFSETQ. The CDR3 is 13 residues long. CDR3 nucleotides: TGCGCCAGCAGCTTGGTTCAGGGGGATGGCTACACCTTC. Its translation: CASSLVQGDGYTF.

This clonotype was counted between two and nine times. With a much larger clone just one base away, this may be a read error. The chain is built from TRBV7-2 and TRBJ1-2; D remains unclear. The CDR3 consists of 13 residues. CDR1 and CDR2 (germline): SGHTA, FQGNSA. V was clipped by 3 bases and J by 8 bases, with 13 bases between them. CDR3 nucleotide sequence: TGTGCCAGCAGCTTCCCCGACTGGAGCGGCTACACCTTC. It yields the protein CASSFPDWSGYTF.

This clonotype was detected many times. The gene calls are TRBV3-1 and TRBJ1-2, with 7 bases fitting TRBD1. J gave up 4 bases and V 6 bases, and 8 bases lay outside the gene matches. This CDR3 comprises 14 residues. Germline V gene data show CDR1 as LGHDT and CDR2 as YNNKEL (reference sequence). CDR3 in amino acids: CASSPTGSGYGYTF. CDR3 coding DNA: TGTGCCAGCAGTCCGACAGGGTCGGGCTATGGCTACACCTTC.

This clonotype came up many times. This chain connects TRBV12-3 or TRBV12-4 to TRBJ2-5, with 11 positions matching TRBD2. The junction had 10 bases not matched to a gene; V was cut back by 9 bases and J by 4 bases. The CDR3 is made up of 15 amino acids. The CDR3 region has the DNA TGTGCCAGTTCGGGCTATACTAGCGGGGGAGAGACCCAGTACTTC. Translation: CASSGYTSGGETQYF.

This clonotype was detected many times. The rearrangement uses TRBV20-1 and TRBJ2-1; the match to TRBD1 covers 10 bases. This CDR3 contains 14 residues. The ends lost 7 bases at V and 7 bases at J; junction bases unmatched: 10. Germline CDR1 reads DFQATT; CDR2 reads SNEGSKA (reference sequence). CDR3 residues: CSVTGTGARNEQFF. In DNA form, the CDR3 reads TGCAGTGTTACCGGGACAGGGGCTAGGAATGAGCAGTTCTTC.

This clonotype was recorded a few times. This may stem from a read error, because a much larger clone lies one nucleotide away. The CDR3 sequence is CASSPLGANTRELFF. The CDR3 nucleotides read TGTGCCAGCAGCCCCCTTGGCGCGAACACCCGGGAGCTGTTTTTT. This sequence joins TRBV7-3 and TRBJ2-2; D is unresolved. CDR1 is SGHTA and CDR2 is FQGTGA in the germline V gene. The CDR3 contains 15 residues.

Many counts were recorded for this clonotype. The CDR3 coding sequence is TGTGCCAGCAGCTTAACCGGGACTAGCGAATACAATGAGCAGTTCTTC. Its translation is CASSLTGTSEYNEQFF. The chain employs TRBV7-2 and TRBJ2-1; 10 bases agree with TRBD2. CDR1 and CDR2 from the germline V gene are SGHTA and FQGNSA. The CDR3 spans 16 residues. With 2 bases clipped from V and 4 bases from J, the junction kept 5 bases outside the gene matches.

This clonotype was found a few times. The chain couples TRBV5-4 to TRBJ2-5, with D tentatively TRBD2 (5 bases). The germline CDR1 and CDR2 sequences are SGHNT and YYREEE (reference sequence). V was clipped by 0 bases and J by 11 bases, with 14 bases between them. CDR3 length: 13 residues. Here the CDR3 DNA reads TGTGCCAGCAGCTTGGCCGGGGTAGAGGAGCAGTACTTC. This translates into CASSLAGVEEQYF. Variable domain in full (rest from reference TRBV5-4 and TRBJ2-5): ETGVTQSPTHLIKTRGQQVTLRCSSQSGHNTVSWYQQALGQGPQFIFQYYREEENGRGNFPPRFSGLQFPNYSSELNVNALELDDSALYLCASSLAGVEEQYFGPGTRLLVL.

This clonotype turned up a few times. V gene TRBV7-2 combines with J gene TRBJ2-2; D might be TRBD1 (5 bases). V lost 5 bases and J 4 bases, leaving 14 bases between the germline ends. CDR1 SGHTA and CDR2 FQGNSA come from the germline V gene. The CDR3 is 15 amino acids. The CDR3 sequence is CASSPRRAITGELFF. CDR3 DNA: TGTGCCAGCAGCCCCCGCAGGGCGATCACCGGGGAGCTGTTTTTT.

This clonotype has ten or more counts. This rearrangement joins TRBV9 to TRBJ2-1, with D tentatively TRBD1 (6 bases). Germline V CDR1 and CDR2: SGDLS, YYNGEE. This CDR3 has 14 amino acids. V lost 0 bases and J 8 bases, leaving 12 bases between the germline ends. The CDR3 sequence is CASSVGTGMDEQFF. The CDR3 DNA reads as TGTGCCAGCAGCGTAGGAACAGGGATGGATGAGCAGTTCTTC.